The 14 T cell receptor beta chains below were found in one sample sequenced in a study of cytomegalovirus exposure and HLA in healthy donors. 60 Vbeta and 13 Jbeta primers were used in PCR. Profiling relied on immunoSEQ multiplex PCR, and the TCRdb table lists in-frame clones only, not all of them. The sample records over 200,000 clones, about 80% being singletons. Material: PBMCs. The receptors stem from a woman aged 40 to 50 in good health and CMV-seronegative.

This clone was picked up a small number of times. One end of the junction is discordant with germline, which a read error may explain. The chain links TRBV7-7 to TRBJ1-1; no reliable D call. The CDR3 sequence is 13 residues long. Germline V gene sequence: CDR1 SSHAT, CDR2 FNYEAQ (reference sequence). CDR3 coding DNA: TGTGCTAGCAGCCGTAGACGGGACACTGAAGCTTTCTTT. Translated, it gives CASSRRRDTEAFF. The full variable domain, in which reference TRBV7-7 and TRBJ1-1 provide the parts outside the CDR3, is GAGVSQSPRYKVTKRGQDVTLRCDPISSHATLYWYQQALGQGPEFLTYFNYEAQPDKSGLPSDRFSAERPEGSISTLTIQRTEQRDSAMYRCASSRRRDTEAFFGQGTRLTVV.

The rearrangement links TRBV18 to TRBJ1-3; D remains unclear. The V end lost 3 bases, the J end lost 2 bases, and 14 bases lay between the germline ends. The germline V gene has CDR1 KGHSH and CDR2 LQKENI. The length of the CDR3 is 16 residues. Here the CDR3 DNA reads TGTGCCAGCTCACCGGCCGGCGGGGAAACTGGAAACACCATATATTTT. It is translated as CASSPAGGETGNTIYF.

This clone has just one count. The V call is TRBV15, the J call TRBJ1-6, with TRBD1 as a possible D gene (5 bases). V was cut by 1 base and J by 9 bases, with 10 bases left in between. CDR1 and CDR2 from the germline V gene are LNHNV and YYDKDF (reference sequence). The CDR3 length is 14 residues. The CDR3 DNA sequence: TGTGCCACCAGCAGAGGAAGACAGCCTTCACCCCTCCACTTT. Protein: CATSRGRQPSPLHF.

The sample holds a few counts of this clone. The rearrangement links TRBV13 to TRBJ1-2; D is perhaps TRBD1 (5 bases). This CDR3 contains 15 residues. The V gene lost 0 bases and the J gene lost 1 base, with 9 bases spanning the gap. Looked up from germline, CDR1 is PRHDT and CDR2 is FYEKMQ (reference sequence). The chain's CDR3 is CASSLGRQFNYGYTF. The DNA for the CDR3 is TGTGCCAGCAGCTTAGGCCGACAGTTTAACTATGGCTACACCTTC.

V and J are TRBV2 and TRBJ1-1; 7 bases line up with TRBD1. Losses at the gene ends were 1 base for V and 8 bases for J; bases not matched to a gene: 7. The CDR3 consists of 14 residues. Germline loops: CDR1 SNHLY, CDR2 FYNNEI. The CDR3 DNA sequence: TGTGCCAGCAGTGAAGAGTCAGGGGGACCCGAAGCTTTCTTT. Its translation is CASSEESGGPEAFF.

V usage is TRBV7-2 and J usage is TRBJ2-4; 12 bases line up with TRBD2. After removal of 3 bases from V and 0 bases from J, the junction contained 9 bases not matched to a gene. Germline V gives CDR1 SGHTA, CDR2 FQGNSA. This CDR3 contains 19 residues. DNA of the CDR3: TGTGCCAGCAGCTTGGAGGGGACTAGCGGGCAACTAGCCAAAAACATTCAGTACTTC. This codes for CASSLEGTSGQLAKNIQYF. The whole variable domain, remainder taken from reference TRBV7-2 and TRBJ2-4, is GAGVSQSPSNKVTEKGKDVELRCDPISGHTALYWYRQSLGQGLEFLIYFQGNSAPDKSGLPSDRFSAERTGGSVSTLTIQRTQQEDSAVYLCASSLEGTSGQLAKNIQYFGAGTRLSVL.

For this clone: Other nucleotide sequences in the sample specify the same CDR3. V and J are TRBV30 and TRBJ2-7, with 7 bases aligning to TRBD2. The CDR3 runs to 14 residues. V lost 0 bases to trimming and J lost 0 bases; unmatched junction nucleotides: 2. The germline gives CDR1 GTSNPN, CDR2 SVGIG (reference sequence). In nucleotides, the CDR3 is TGTGCCTGGAGTGTGGGGGGGACCTCCTACGAGCAGTACTTC. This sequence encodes CAWSVGGTSYEQYF. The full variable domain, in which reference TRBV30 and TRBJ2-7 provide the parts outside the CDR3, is SQTIHQWPATLVQPVGSPLSLECTVEGTSNPNLYWYRQAAGRGLQLLFYSVGIGQISSEVPQNLSASRPQDRQFILSSKKLLLSDSGFYLCAWSVGGTSYEQYFGPGTRLTVT.

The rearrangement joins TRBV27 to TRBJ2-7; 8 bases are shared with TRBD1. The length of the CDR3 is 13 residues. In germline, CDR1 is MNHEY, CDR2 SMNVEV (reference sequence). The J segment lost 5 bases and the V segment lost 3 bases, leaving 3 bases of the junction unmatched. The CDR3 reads CASSFRGLHEQYF. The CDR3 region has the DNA TGTGCCAGCAGTTTCAGGGGGCTCCACGAGCAGTACTTC.

The CDR3 nucleotides read TGTGCCAGCAGCCCGGGACAGTCCTCTGGAAACACCATATATTTT. Translation: CASSPGQSSGNTIYF. The chain has TRBV7-9 and TRBJ1-3; TRBD1 matches 7 bases. Germline CDR1 reads SEHNR; CDR2 reads FQNEAQ (reference sequence). The CDR3 consists of 15 residues. Trimming took 5 bases from V and 0 from J; bases not matched to a gene: 4.

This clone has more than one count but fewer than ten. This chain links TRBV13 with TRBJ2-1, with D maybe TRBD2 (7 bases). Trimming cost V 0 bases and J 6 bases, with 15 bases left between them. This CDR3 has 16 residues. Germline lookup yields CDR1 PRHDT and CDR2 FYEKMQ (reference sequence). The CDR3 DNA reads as TGTGCCAGCAGCTTAGGATGGGGGGGGCTCGTCAATGAGCAGTTCTTC. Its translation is CASSLGWGGLVNEQFF. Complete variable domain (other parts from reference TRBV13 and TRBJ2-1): AAGVIQSPRHLIKEKRETATLKCYPIPRHDTVYWYQQGPGQDPQFLISFYEKMQSDKGSIPDRFSAQQFSDYHSELNMSSLELGDSALYFCASSLGWGGLVNEQFFGPGTRLTVL.

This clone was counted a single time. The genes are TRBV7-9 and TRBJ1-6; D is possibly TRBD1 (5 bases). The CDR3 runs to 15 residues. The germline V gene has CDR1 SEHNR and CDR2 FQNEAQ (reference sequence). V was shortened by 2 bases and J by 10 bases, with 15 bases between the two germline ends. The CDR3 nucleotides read TGTGCCAGCAGCTTAAAAGGAGACAGTCTCTCACCCCTCCACTTT. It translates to CASSLKGDSLSPLHF.

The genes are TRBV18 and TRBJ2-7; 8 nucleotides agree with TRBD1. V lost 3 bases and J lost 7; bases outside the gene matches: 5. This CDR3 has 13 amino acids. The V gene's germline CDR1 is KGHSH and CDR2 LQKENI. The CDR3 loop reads CASSPTGGSEQYF. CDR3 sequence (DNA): TGTGCCAGCTCACCTACAGGGGGGTCGGAGCAGTACTTC. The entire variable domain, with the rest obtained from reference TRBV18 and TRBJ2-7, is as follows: NAGVMQNPRHLVRRRGQEARLRCSPMKGHSHVYWYRQLPEEGLKFMVYLQKENIIDESGMPKERFSAEFPKEGPSILRIQQVVRGDSAAYFCASSPTGGSEQYFGPGTRLTVT.

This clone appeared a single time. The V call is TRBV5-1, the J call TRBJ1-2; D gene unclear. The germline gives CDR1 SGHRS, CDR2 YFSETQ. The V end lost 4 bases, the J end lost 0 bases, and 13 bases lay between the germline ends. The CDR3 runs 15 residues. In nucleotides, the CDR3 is TGCGCCAGCAGCCTCTTCGACACATCTAACTATGGCTACACCTTC. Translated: CASSLFDTSNYGYTF.

The CDR3 sequence: CASSSQVYEQYF. The DNA for the CDR3 is TGTGCCAGCAGCTCTCAGGTCTACGAGCAGTACTTC. J is TRBJ2-7 and V is TRBV7-2; D is ambiguous. In germline, CDR1 is SGHTA, CDR2 FQGNSA. Trimming shortened V by 4 bases and J by 3 bases, and 7 bases separated the two germline ends. The CDR3 covers 12 residues.